The 26 T cell receptor beta chains presented below share a single source sample, sequenced in a study of circulating and synovial CD4+ cells in juvenile arthritis. Clones were read by immunoSEQ multiplex PCR, and TCRdb kept only the in-frame ones, dropping some. The table lists about 33,000 clones, about 95% of them singletons. Sequencing was performed on CD4+ T cells from blood. Receptors originate from a human donor with juvenile idiopathic arthritis.

This chain links TRBV5-1 with TRBJ1-1, with 7 positions matching TRBD1. Trimming took 7 bases from V and 1 from J; bases not matched to a gene: 7. The CDR3 sequence is 14 residues long. Germline V gene data show CDR1 as SGHRS and CDR2 as YFSETQ. The CDR3 sequence is CASHRGQGNTEAFF. For the CDR3, the DNA is TGCGCCAGCCACAGGGGACAAGGGAACACTGAAGCTTTCTTT.

This clone has a single count. The rearrangement uses TRBV28 and TRBJ1-2, with 7 nucleotides matching TRBD1. Germline loops: CDR1 MDHEN, CDR2 SYDVKM. The CDR3 has 15 amino acids. After removal of 6 bases from V and 1 base from J, the junction contained 8 bases not matched to a gene. CDR3 bases: TGTGCCAGCAGCCAGGGGGGCGGTCGTAACTATGGCTACACCTTC. It yields the protein CASSQGGGRNYGYTF.

CDR3 residues: CAIMAGSGTAITDTQYF. CDR3 DNA: TGTGCCATCATGGCGGGTAGCGGGACCGCGATCACAGATACGCAGTATTTT. This chain links TRBV10-3 with TRBJ2-3; 8 nucleotides agree with TRBD2. With 7 bases clipped from V and 2 bases from J, the junction kept 14 bases outside the gene matches. The germline gives CDR1 ENHRY, CDR2 SYGVKD. CDR3 length equals 17 residues.

V and J are TRBV7-2 and TRBJ1-4; TRBD1 matches 7 bases. This CDR3 contains 17 residues. With 5 bases clipped from V and 8 bases from J, the junction kept 17 bases outside the gene matches. CDR1 and CDR2 from the germline V gene are SGHTA and FQGNSA. CDR3 bases: TGTGCCAGCAGCCCTCGTAGCGGAGGGGGCTCCGGGGAAAAACTGTTTTTT. Translating gives CASSPRSGGGSGEKLFF.

The rearrangement links TRBV4-2 to TRBJ1-2; TRBD1 matches 8 bases. Germline V gene sequence: CDR1 LGHNA, CDR2 YNFKEQ. V lost 0 bases, J lost 4 bases, and 4 bases stayed unmatched. The CDR3 is 15 amino acids. DNA of the CDR3: TGTGCCAGCAGCCAAGATGGGACAGGATCCTATGGCTACACCTTC. Amino acids: CASSQDGTGSYGYTF.

This chain connects TRBV19 to TRBJ2-4; D is perhaps TRBD1 (5 bases). The CDR3 consists of 13 residues. Between the trimmed V and J ends, which lost 3 bases and 6 bases, there was a span of 9 bases. Per the germline V gene, CDR1 is LNHDA and CDR2 is SQIVND (reference sequence). The CDR3 DNA reads TGTGCCAGTAGTATCTCCGACAGAAACATTCAGTACTTC. It specifies CASSISDRNIQYF.

The V gene is TRBV12-5, the J gene TRBJ1-2; D ambiguous. The CDR3 is 17 residues long. V lost 0 bases and J lost 5, with 19 bases in between. Germline V gives CDR1 LGHNT, CDR2 FRNRAP. Here the CDR3 reads CASGLVLSQQQDYGYTF. Here the CDR3 DNA reads TGTGCTAGTGGTTTGGTACTTTCTCAACAGCAAGATTATGGCTACACCTTC.

To note about this clone: Different DNA sequences within this sample yield the same CDR3. V gene TRBV6-6 combines with J gene TRBJ1-6; D is undetermined. Germline V gene data show CDR1 as MNHNY and CDR2 as SVGAGI (reference sequence). There are 14 residues in the CDR3. V shed 2 bases and J shed 7 bases, with 9 bases lying between them. As DNA, the CDR3 is TGTGCCAGCAGTTACGGAGTGCGGAATTCACCCCTCCACTTT. It yields the protein CASSYGVRNSPLHF.

A single count supports this clone. This chain connects TRBV28 to TRBJ2-3; TRBD1 agrees at 7 bases. The CDR3 contains 16 residues. Germline-derived CDR1 and CDR2 are MDHEN and SYDVKM. Trimming removed 5 bases from V and 0 bases from J; junction bases left unmatched: 8. The CDR3 protein is CASSAPGTVSTDTQYF. DNA of the CDR3: TGTGCCAGCAGTGCCCCTGGGACAGTAAGCACAGATACGCAGTATTTT.

The CDR3 nucleotides are TGTGCCAGCAGCCGAGGCTATGAGTTAGAGGACATTCAGTACTTC. As protein: CASSRGYELEDIQYF. This chain connects TRBV6-9 to TRBJ2-4, with D unclear. This CDR3 spans 15 amino acids. V shed 6 bases and J shed 8 bases, with 20 bases lying between them. From germline, CDR1 is MNHGY and CDR2 SVAAGI.

This rearrangement joins TRBV5-6 to TRBJ2-7; perhaps TRBD2 as D (5 bases). The CDR3 length is 16 residues. Germline assignment: CDR1 SGHDT and CDR2 YYEEEE. Trimming removed 0 bases from V and 5 bases from J, with 18 bases in between. The CDR3 region is CASSLDGLNRIDEQYF. The CDR3 DNA follows: TGTGCCAGCAGCTTGGATGGACTCAACCGGATCGACGAGCAGTACTTC.

The genes are TRBV28 and TRBJ2-7, with TRBD1 matching 7 bases. J was trimmed by 5 bases and V by 6 bases; bases with no gene match: 7. The germline V gene has CDR1 MDHEN and CDR2 SYDVKM. This CDR3 has 13 amino acids. The CDR3 sequence is CASRTDRAHEQYF. The CDR3 region has the DNA TGTGCCAGCAGGACCGACAGGGCCCACGAGCAGTACTTC.

Here the CDR3 reads CASTLKAGGGYTF. CDR3 nucleotide sequence: TGTGCCAGCACCCTAAAGGCCGGAGGTGGCTACACCTTC. The chain employs TRBV28 and TRBJ1-2; D is uncertain. The V gene's germline CDR1 is MDHEN and CDR2 SYDVKM. This CDR3 has 13 amino acids. Trimming pared 7 bases from V and 7 bases from J, leaving 16 bases between.

V is TRBV7-2 and J is TRBJ1-1; D gene uncertain. The CDR3 consists of 12 residues. The V gene lost 1 base and the J gene lost 10 bases, with 10 bases spanning the gap. The germline CDR1 and CDR2 sequences are SGHTA and FQGNSA. The CDR3 sequence: CASSLDRRAAFF. DNA for the CDR3: TGTGCCAGCAGCTTAGACCGGAGGGCAGCTTTCTTT. The full variable domain, its missing parts supplied by reference TRBV7-2 and TRBJ1-1, is GAGVSQSPSNKVTEKGKDVELRCDPISGHTALYWYRQSLGQGLEFLIYFQGNSAPDKSGLPSDRFSAERTGGSVSTLTIQRTQQEDSAVYLCASSLDRRAAFFGQGTRLTVV.

On this clone itself: The same CDR3 arises from other DNA sequences in this sample as well. The chain couples TRBV5-4 to TRBJ1-6, with D possibly matching TRBD1 (5 bases). This CDR3 region has 13 residues. Germline assignment: CDR1 SGHNT and CDR2 YYREEE (reference sequence). Trimming pared 0 bases from V and 10 bases from J, leaving 8 bases between. The CDR3 is CASSLGGDSPLHF. Here the CDR3 DNA reads TGTGCCAGCAGCTTGGGGGGGGACTCACCCCTCCACTTT.

This clone was seen a single time. Relative to the germline gene, one junction end is altered; a read error may explain this. Other DNA variants within this sample encode the same CDR3. This chain connects TRBV15 to TRBJ1-6; D remains ambiguous. Germline V gene lookup returns CDR1 LNHNV and CDR2 YYDKDF (reference sequence). This CDR3 has 17 amino acids. CDR3 bases: TGTGCCACCAGCAGAGATCGTGCGAGCTCCTATAATTCCCCCCTCCACTTT. Protein product: CATSRDRASSYNSPLHF.

The V call is TRBV5-6, the J call TRBJ1-5; TRBD1 aligns across 7 bases. CDR1 is SGHDT, CDR2 YYEEEE, per germline. This CDR3 is built from 19 residues. With V trimmed by 7 bases and J by 0 bases, 19 bases remained unmatched. CDR3 loop: CASFRSGGTAALSNQPQHF. The CDR3 bases are TGTGCCAGCTTCCGAAGTGGTGGGACAGCCGCCCTTAGCAATCAGCCCCAGCATTTT.

The chain combines TRBV28 with TRBJ1-2; 9 bases are a match to TRBD1. Germline CDR1 and CDR2: MDHEN and SYDVKM. The junction had 8 bases not matched to a gene; V was cut back by 6 bases and J by 3 bases. This CDR3 is 15 amino acids long. The CDR3, as DNA: TGTGCCAGCAGCTCCGGGACAGGGAGGTACTATGGCTACACCTTC. Protein product: CASSSGTGRYYGYTF.

This chain links TRBV12-5 with TRBJ2-5; a weak D match, TRBD1 (5 bases). The J call may be in error: the DNA end matches TRBJ2-7 better. This CDR3 comprises 15 residues. Germline lookup yields CDR1 LGHNT and CDR2 FRNRAP. The CDR3 DNA is TGTGCTAGTGGTCCGGACACTCAAACGTCCTACGAGCAGTACTTC. It is translated as CASGPDTQTSYEQYF.

As DNA, the CDR3 is TGTGCCAGCAGTCCCCTCGGGGTTACCTACGAGCAGTACTTC. Translated, it gives CASSPLGVTYEQYF. This sequence joins TRBV28 and TRBJ2-7, with TRBD2 as a possible D gene (5 bases). The V gene's germline CDR1 is MDHEN and CDR2 SYDVKM. Trimming took off 5 bases at V and 2 bases at J, with 13 bases between the two ends. The CDR3 consists of 14 residues.

CDR3 in amino acids: CAISGDRADEQYF. The CDR3, as DNA: TGTGCCATCAGTGGGGACAGGGCGGACGAGCAGTACTTC. V gene TRBV10-3 combines with J gene TRBJ2-7; 9 bases are shared with TRBD1. With V trimmed by 4 bases and J by 5 bases, 3 bases remained unmatched. The germline CDR1 and CDR2 sequences are ENHRY and SYGVKD. There are 13 residues in the CDR3.

The chain uses TRBV5-1 and TRBJ2-2; 10 bases are a match to TRBD1. Germline assignment: CDR1 SGHRS and CDR2 YFSETQ. This CDR3 comprises 15 residues. V lost 4 bases to trimming and J lost 6 bases; unmatched junction nucleotides: 6. Here the CDR3 reads CASSITGTGAGELFF. The CDR3 DNA reads as TGCGCCAGCAGCATCACCGGGACAGGGGCCGGGGAGCTGTTTTTT.

V usage is TRBV7-2 and J usage is TRBJ1-5; D is uncertain. CDR1 SGHTA and CDR2 FQGNSA come from the germline V gene. The CDR3 runs to 14 residues. Trimming removed 2 bases at V and 6 bases at J, with 11 bases between. The CDR3 nucleotides are TGTGCCAGCAGCTTATCTGGCGCGGGTCAGCCCCAGCATTTT. Translation: CASSLSGAGQPQHF.

The J gene is TRBJ2-3, the V gene TRBV5-4; the match to TRBD2 covers 10 bases. The germline V gene encodes CDR1 SGHNT and CDR2 YYREEE (reference sequence). The CDR3 spans 14 residues. The ends lost 4 bases at V and 4 bases at J; junction bases unmatched: 3. CDR3 bases: TGTGCCAGCAGCCTAGGACTAGCGGCAGATACGCAGTATTTT. This gives the protein CASSLGLAADTQYF.

This clone was recorded once. CDR3 residues: CASSYTGLGYTF. DNA of the CDR3: TGTGCCAGCAGCTATACAGGGCTTGGCTACACCTTC. This rearrangement joins TRBV28 to TRBJ1-2, with D perhaps TRBD1 (6 bases). The CDR3 is 12 amino acids. Per germline, CDR1 MDHEN and CDR2 SYDVKM. The V end was cut by 6 bases, the J end by 7 bases, with 12 bases between.

The chain uses TRBV11-3 and TRBJ1-1; D call uncertain. Trimming cost V 6 bases and J 1 base, with 9 bases left between them. Germline CDR1 reads SGHNT; CDR2 reads YENEEA. There are 13 residues in the CDR3. The CDR3 coding sequence is TGTGCCAGCAGACTATCAGAGAACACTGAAGCTTTCTTT. Residues: CASRLSENTEAFF.